These 8 T cell receptor beta chains share one sample of origin, sequenced in a study of identifying expanded T cells in peripheral blood. The method was immunoSEQ multiplex PCR; TCRdb's version includes in-frame clones alone and lacks a portion of them. The sample consists of about 82,000 clones, about 87% of them appearing once. The sample consisted of blood. Receptors were obtained from a person aged 18 to 70 in good health.

This clone occurred once. The chain has TRBV29-1 and TRBJ2-1, with 9 nucleotides matching TRBD1. V lost 4 bases and J lost 15; bases outside the gene matches: 13. Germline loops: CDR1 SQVTM, CDR2 ANQGSEA. The CDR3 has 13 residues. The CDR3 region has the DNA TGCAGCGTTGCCTGGACCGAGGGACAGGGCGTGTTCTTC. Translating gives CSVAWTEGQGVFF.

The chain couples TRBV20-1 to TRBJ1-1, with D unresolved. Trimming cost V 3 bases and J 11 bases, with 10 bases left between them. CDR1 and CDR2 from the germline V gene are DFQATT and SNEGSKA (reference sequence). The CDR3 is 10 residues long. CDR3 in amino acids: CSARNIAAFF. DNA of the CDR3: TGCAGTGCTAGGAATATAGCGGCTTTCTTT.

The rearrangement links TRBV5-6 to TRBJ2-2, with unresolved D. V was shortened by 1 base and J by 4 bases, with 14 bases between the two germline ends. Germline V gives CDR1 SGHDT, CDR2 YYEEEE. CDR3 length: 16 amino acids. CDR3: CASSLTSRRLTGELFF. In nucleotides, the CDR3 is TGTGCCAGCAGCTTGACCTCCCGTCGACTCACCGGGGAGCTGTTTTTT.

This chain connects TRBV30 to TRBJ1-2; 7 nucleotides line up with TRBD1. The germline CDR1 and CDR2 sequences are GTSNPN and SVGIG (reference sequence). V was pared by 1 base and J by 7 bases, with 12 bases of the junction left unmatched. The length of the CDR3 is 15 residues. CDR3 loop: CAWSATPTGSLGYTF. The CDR3 coding sequence is TGTGCCTGGAGTGCTACGCCGACAGGGAGTCTTGGCTACACCTTC.

This clone was counted between two and nine times. CDR3 coding DNA: TGTGCCAGCAGCTTGCCGGGAGCGGTGGAGACCCAGTACTTC. This sequence encodes CASSLPGAVETQYF. The chain recombines TRBV5-4 with TRBJ2-5, with D perhaps TRBD2 (6 bases). CDR1 and CDR2 (germline): SGHNT, YYREEE (reference sequence). The CDR3 has 14 residues. Trimming removed 1 base at V and 5 bases at J, with 12 bases between.

The chain combines TRBV6-5 with TRBJ1-2; maybe TRBD1 (5 bases). Germline CDR1 and CDR2: MNHEY and SVGAGI. The CDR3 is 16 amino acids. Deletions cut 1 base from V and 3 bases from J, with 15 bases between. The CDR3 loop reads CASSYWGFDTDYGYTF. CDR3 in DNA: TGTGCCAGCAGTTACTGGGGGTTTGACACTGACTATGGCTACACCTTC.

The rearrangement joins TRBV6-4 to TRBJ2-3; D is ambiguous. The CDR3 is 15 amino acids. Trimming took 6 bases from V and 0 from J, leaving 13 bases between them. Germline V lookup: CDR1 MRHNA, CDR2 SNTAGT. The CDR3 is CASRNVPRSTDTQYF. CDR3 in DNA: TGTGCCAGCAGAAACGTTCCCCGTAGCACAGATACGCAGTATTTT.

This clone was picked up a small number of times. The J gene is TRBJ1-2, the V gene TRBV5-1, with D unresolved. With 0 bases removed from V and 0 bases from J, the gap between germline ends came to 6 bases. The CDR3 runs to 14 residues. Germline V gene sequence: CDR1 SGHRS, CDR2 YFSETQ. The CDR3 DNA reads TGCGCCAGCAGCTTGGCGCCAGCTAACTATGGCTACACCTTC. Its translation is CASSLAPANYGYTF.